What follows is one TCR beta chain and its context. Sequencing was performed with immunoSEQ multiplex PCR; in TCRdb, only in-frame clones are kept and a portion is missing. The sample shows tens of thousands of clones, about nine tenths of them seen only once. The record originates from a study of OX40 agonist ivuxolimab in advanced cancers. Overall study: Dose-escalation cases comprised hepatocellular carcinoma, melanoma, renal cell or head and neck cancer.

This receptor was taken from an adult with an advanced solid tumor such as melanoma, head and neck, liver or kidney cancer. The starting material was CD4+ or CD8+ T cells sorted from blood, obtained in a trial of the OX40 agonist ivuxolimab.

In DNA, the CDR3 is TGCGCCAGCACGGGGTCTTGGCCTGGAGAGCAGTACTTC. This encodes CASTGSWPGEQYF. The chain combines TRBV5-1 with TRBJ2-7; weak D call: TRBD2 (5 bases). The CDR3 has 13 amino acids. The ends were cut back, 6 bases at V and 7 bases at J, with 17 bases in the middle. Germline loops: CDR1 SGHRS, CDR2 YFSETQ.